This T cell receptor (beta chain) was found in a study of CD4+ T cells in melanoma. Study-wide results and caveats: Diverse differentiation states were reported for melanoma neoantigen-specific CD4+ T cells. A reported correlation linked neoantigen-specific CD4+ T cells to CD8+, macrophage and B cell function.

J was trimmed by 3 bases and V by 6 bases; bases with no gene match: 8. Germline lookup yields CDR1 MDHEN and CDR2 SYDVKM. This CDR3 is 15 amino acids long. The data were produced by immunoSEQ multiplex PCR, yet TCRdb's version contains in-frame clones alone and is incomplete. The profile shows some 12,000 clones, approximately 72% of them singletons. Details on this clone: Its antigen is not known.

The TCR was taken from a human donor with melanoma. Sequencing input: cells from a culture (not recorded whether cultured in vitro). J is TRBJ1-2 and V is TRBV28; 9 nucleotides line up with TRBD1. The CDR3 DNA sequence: TGTGCCAGCAGCACAGGGGGCGGGGTAGACTATGGCTACACCTTC. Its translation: CASSTGGGVDYGYTF.